This TCR beta chain derives from a study of cytomegalovirus exposure and HLA in healthy donors. Study results and caveats: In a later analysis, the majority of CMV-associated beta chains seemingly showed HLA restriction. In a later analysis, common viral pathogens appeared linked to several of the most significant clusters. Rare sequences made up most TCRs, while some public TCRs were found in many donors. Researchers counted approximately 160 TCR beta chains as cytomegalovirus-associated.

The PCR made use of 60 Vbeta and 13 Jbeta primers. Profiling relied on immunoSEQ multiplex PCR, and the TCRdb table lists in-frame clones only, not all of them. The sample records more than 45,000 clones, about 80% being singletons. The CDR3 has 17 amino acids. Concerning this clone: Its antigen is still unknown.

The receptor was isolated from a man aged 45-65 years in good health and CMV-seronegative. Sequences were obtained from PBMCs. V usage is TRBV21-1 and J usage is TRBJ2-3; the table's D gene call, TRBD2, was not cross checked with the DNA. TRBV21-1 is marked as a pseudogene. The CDR3 spells CASSKESSVAPLDTQYF. Here the CDR3 DNA reads TGTGCCAGCAGCAAAGAAAGCTCTGTTGCGCCTTTAGATACGCAGTATTTT.